This is a list of T cell receptor beta chains from one sample in a study of T cells in localized non-small cell lung cancer. Sequenced by immunoSEQ multiplex PCR; TCRdb stores in-frame clones only, minus some. In the table there are about 30,000 clones, roughly 90% of which are singletons. This material consisted of peripheral blood, taken before any cancer treatment. The receptors come from a male donor older than 55 with stage I lung adenocarcinoma. Each CDR3 is given with its conserved first and last residue. The D gene is left open where the match is weak. Size is stated for part of the rows, as once, few or many counts, or as a class when the clone is expanded.

.	TRBV5-6	TRBD1	TRBJ2-7	TGTGCCAGCAGCTTGTACTTTGGGGACAGGGGGTACGAGCAGTACTTC	CASSLYFGDRGYEQYF
.	TRBV7-6	TRBD2	TRBJ2-1	TGTGCCAGCAGCTCGAGAGGGACTAGCGGGAACTCCTACAATGAGCAGTTCTTC	CASSSRGTSGNSYNEQFF
once	TRBV25-1	TRBD2	TRBJ2-5	TGTGCCAGCAGTGAACCCCGAGGACTAGCGGGCCAAGAGACCCAGTACTTC	CASSEPRGLAGQETQYF
.	TRBV7-2	.	TRBJ1-5	TGTGCCAGCAGCTTAGCGACGGGAGGCAATCAGCCCCAGCATTTT	CASSLATGGNQPQHF
.	TRBV5-5	TRBD1	TRBJ1-1	TGTGCCAGCAGCATACCGGACAGGGTGGGGACTGAAGCTTTCTTT	CASSIPDRVGTEAFF
.	TRBV28	.	TRBJ1-2	TGTGCCAGCAGTTTATATGGTACTACATTCTATGGCTACACCTTC	CASSLYGTTFYGYTF
.	TRBV28	TRBD1	TRBJ1-2	TGTGCCAGCAACACTCCGGGACAGGGATACGGCTACACCTTC	CASNTPGQGYGYTF
.	TRBV10-3	.	TRBJ2-7	TGTGCCATCAAACCTGGGGTGGGTGACGAGCAGTACTTC	CAIKPGVGDEQYF
.	TRBV10-3	.	TRBJ2-7	TGTGCCACCGGGGATAGAACTTACGAGCAGTACTTC	CATGDRTYEQYF
.	TRBV2	.	TRBJ1-5	TGTGCCAGCAGTGACGCACCCCTAACACCCCAGCATTTT	CASSDAPLTPQHF
.	TRBV27	TRBD2	TRBJ2-5	TGTGCCAGCAGTTTTGGGCGGGGGGCGGAAGAGACCCAGTACTTC	CASSFGRGAEETQYF
.	TRBV5-1	.	TRBJ2-3	TGCGCCAGCAGCTTGGGTTTAGGAGGAGAAGATACGCAGTATTTT	CASSLGLGGEDTQYF
few	TRBV7-2	TRBD2	TRBJ2-2	TGTGCCAGCACCCGTCACGGGACTAGCAATCCCACCGGGGAGCTGTTTTTT	CASTRHGTSNPTGELFF
once	TRBV28	TRBD1	TRBJ2-2	TGTGCCAGCATCCCGGGACAGCTTACCCGAGCCGGGGAGCTGTTTTTT	CASIPGQLTRAGELFF
.	TRBV5-1	TRBD1	TRBJ1-5	TGCGCCAGCAGCTTGGGACAGGGAGGGGATCAGCCCCAGCATTTT	CASSLGQGGDQPQHF
.	TRBV29-1	TRBD1	TRBJ1-1	TGCAGCGTAAAGGGACAGGACGGGGCTGAAGCTTTCTTT	CSVKGQDGAEAFF
.	TRBV19	.	TRBJ2-4	TGTGCCAGTAGTTTAGGACAGTTAGCCAAAAACATTCAGTACTTC	CASSLGQLAKNIQYF
.	TRBV2	.	TRBJ2-7	TGTGCCAGCAGTGTACAGGGAATGGCATACGAGCAGTACTTC	CASSVQGMAYEQYF
.	TRBV7-6	TRBD2	TRBJ2-1	TGTGCCAGCAGCCAAATGACTAGCGGTGATAATGAGCAGTTCTTC	CASSQMTSGDNEQFF
.	TRBV7-2	.	TRBJ2-2	TGTGCCAGCAGCCCGCGTGGAACAGGGTCTGGCGGGGAGCTGTTTTTT	CASSPRGTGSGGELFF
.	TRBV28	.	TRBJ1-1	TGTGCCAGCAGTTTAACAGTGGAGAACACTGAAGCTTTCTTT	CASSLTVENTEAFF
.	TRBV7-9	.	TRBJ2-3	TGTGCCAGCAGCTTACAGGGTTTGGGAACAGATACGCAGTATTTT	CASSLQGLGTDTQYF
.	TRBV7-2	.	TRBJ1-5	TGTGCCAGCAGCCCACTAGACAGATATCAGCCCCAGCATTTT	CASSPLDRYQPQHF
.	TRBV7-8	.	TRBJ2-7	TGTGCCAGCAGCTTAGCCCCTCGTCTGGGAAGGGGATACGAGCAGTACTTC	CASSLAPRLGRGYEQYF
.	TRBV6-1	.	TRBJ1-2	TGTGCCAGCACCCCCCGGGACGGTAACTATGGCTACACCTTC	CASTPRDGNYGYTF
.	TRBV28	.	TRBJ2-1	TGTGCCAGCAGTTTAGGTTCGGCAGGGGCGGTTGAGCAGTTCTTC	CASSLGSAGAVEQFF
.	TRBV6-5	.	TRBJ2-7	TGTGCCAGCAGTTCTTTAGTGGAGGGCGAGCAGTACTTC	CASSSLVEGEQYF
.	TRBV11-2	.	TRBJ2-5	TGTGCCAGCAGCTATATCTCCGGGACGGGAGAGACCCAGTACTTC	CASSYISGTGETQYF
.	TRBV5-1	.	TRBJ2-3	TGCGCCAGCACCCAACCTCGGACAGAAGGAGATACGCAGTATTTT	CASTQPRTEGDTQYF
.	TRBV18	.	TRBJ1-2	TGTGCCAGCTCCCCCGGGGGGGCAGGGATTAGCGGCTACACCTTC	CASSPGGAGISGYTF
few	TRBV5-1	.	TRBJ1-1	TGCGCCAGCAGCCACGGCTCAGGGGAAAAGAGCACTGAAGCTTTCTTT	CASSHGSGEKSTEAFF
.	TRBV7-2	.	TRBJ2-4	TGTGCCAGCAGCAATGGGGGGGCGGCCAAAAACATTCAGTACTTC	CASSNGGAAKNIQYF
.	TRBV5-1	.	TRBJ2-7	TGCGCCAGCAGCTTGCCCAGTTCCCACGAGCAGTACTTC	CASSLPSSHEQYF
.	TRBV5-8	.	TRBJ1-6	TGTGCCAGCAGCTTGGGCGGTGAGAACCTCCACTTT	CASSLGGENLHF
once	TRBV10-1	.	TRBJ1-5	TGCGCCAGCAGTGAATACGGGGGAGAACGCCCCCAGCATTTT	CASSEYGGERPQHF
.	TRBV7-8	TRBD1	TRBJ2-7	TGTGCCAGCAGCCCGGGATACCGGGACAGTAAGTACGAGCAGTACTTC	CASSPGYRDSKYEQYF
.	TRBV5-1	TRBD1	TRBJ2-7	TGCGCCAGCAGCTCGGGGACAGGGAGGGAGTACTTC	CASSSGTGREYF
.	TRBV6-1	TRBD1	TRBJ2-5	TGTGCCAGCACTCGGGACAGTCAAGAGACCCAGTACTTC	CASTRDSQETQYF
.	TRBV6-5	TRBD1	TRBJ1-4	TGTGCCAGCCGAGGGACAGGGTTATATGAAAAACTGTTTTTT	CASRGTGLYEKLFF
few	TRBV28	TRBD1	TRBJ1-5	TGTGCCAGCAACACGCCGCTACAGGGGAAGGGCAATCAGCCCCAGCATTTT	CASNTPLQGKGNQPQHF
.	TRBV7-2	.	TRBJ1-4	TGTGCCAGCACCTACCAGGGAGGGGAAAAACTGTTTTTT	CASTYQGGEKLFF
.	TRBV7-6	.	TRBJ2-1	TGTGCCAGCAGCTTAGCGCAAGGGACTTACATTTACAATGAGCAGTTCTTC	CASSLAQGTYIYNEQFF